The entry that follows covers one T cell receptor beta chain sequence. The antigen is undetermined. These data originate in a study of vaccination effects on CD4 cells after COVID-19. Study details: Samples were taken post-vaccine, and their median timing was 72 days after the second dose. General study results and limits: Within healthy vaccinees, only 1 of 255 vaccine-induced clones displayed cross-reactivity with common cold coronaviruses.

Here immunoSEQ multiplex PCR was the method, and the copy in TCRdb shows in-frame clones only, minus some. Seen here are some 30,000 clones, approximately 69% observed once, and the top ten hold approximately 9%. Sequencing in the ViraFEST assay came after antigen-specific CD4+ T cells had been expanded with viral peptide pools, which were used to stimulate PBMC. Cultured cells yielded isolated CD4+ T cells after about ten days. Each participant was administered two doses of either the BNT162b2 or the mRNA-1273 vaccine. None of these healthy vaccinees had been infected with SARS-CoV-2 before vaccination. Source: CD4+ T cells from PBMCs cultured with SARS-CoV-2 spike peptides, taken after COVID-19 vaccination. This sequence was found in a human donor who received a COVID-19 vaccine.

The CDR3 protein is CAWRDPRDISYEQYF. CDR3 nucleotide sequence: TGTGCCTGGAGGGATCCCCGGGACATCTCCTACGAGCAGTACTTC. The V call is TRBV30, the J call TRBJ2-7, with TRBD1 as a possible D gene (6 bases). Trimming took 3 bases from V and 0 from J, leaving 15 bases between them. The length of the CDR3 is 15 residues. Per the germline V gene, CDR1 is GTSNPN and CDR2 is SVGIG (reference sequence).